These T cell receptor beta chains were read from a single sample in a study of T cell repertoires and Cas9 in healthy adults. The method was immunoSEQ multiplex PCR; TCRdb's version includes in-frame clones alone and lacks a portion of them. The data show about 15,000 clones, approximately 91% seen once. Sequencing was done on a sample of Tregs (CD4+, CD25+, CD127-, CD137-, CD154-) from PBMCs; culture status not recorded. These receptors all stem from a human donor in good health. CDR3s include the opening cysteine and the closing phenylalanine or tryptophan. The D gene is left open where the match is weak. Clone size is given for some rows only: seen once, a few or many times, or a class if the clone is expanded.

D,V,size,J,DNA,CDR3
.,TRBV5-1,.,TRBJ1-1,TGCGCCAGCAGCGGCTCGGCGGGGAACACTGAAGCTTTCTTT,CASSGSAGNTEAFF
TRBD2,TRBV4-1,.,TRBJ2-3,TGCGCCAGCAGCCAAGTAGTTGCGGGGGGTACGCAGTATTTT,CASSQVVAGGTQYF
.,TRBV5-6,few,TRBJ2-7,TGTGCCAGCAGCTTGCGGTACGAGCAGTACTTC,CASSLRYEQYF
.,TRBV18,.,TRBJ1-2,TGTGCCAGCTCCCCGGGGGGATACCGCTATGGCTACACCTTC,CASSPGGYRYGYTF
.,TRBV6-1,.,TRBJ2-7,TGTGCCAGCAAAAACTCCTACGAGCAGTACTTC,CASKNSYEQYF
TRBD2,TRBV10-3,few,TRBJ2-7,TGTGCCATCAGTGAGGGGACTAGCGGGGTGTACGAGCAGTACTTC,CAISEGTSGVYEQYF
TRBD1,TRBV11-3,.,TRBJ2-7,TGTGCCAGCAGCTCCCGGGACAGGGGGCCTAGCGAGCAGTACTTC,CASSSRDRGPSEQYF
.,TRBV15,.,TRBJ1-6,TGTGCCACCAGCGTCAGCTATAATTCACCCCTCCACTTT,CATSVSYNSPLHF
TRBD1,TRBV28,.,TRBJ1-2,TGTGCCAGCAGTTTAGGAGACCGGGACAGATATGGCTACACCTTC,CASSLGDRDRYGYTF
TRBD1,TRBV5-4,once,TRBJ2-1,TGTGCCAGCAGGGGGGACAGGGGGCGAGTATGGGAGCAGTTCTTC,CASRGDRGRVWEQFF
TRBD2,TRBV5-1,.,TRBJ2-5,TGCGCCAGCAGCCACGGTGGCGGGGGGCTTTGGGAGACCCAGTACTTC,CASSHGGGGLWETQYF
.,TRBV15,.,TRBJ1-2,TGTGCCACCAGCGTTAGCACAGAATACTATGGCTACACCTTC,CATSVSTEYYGYTF
TRBD1,TRBV6-6,.,TRBJ1-2,TGTGCCAGCAGTTACGGGGACAGGGATTGGTATGGCTACACCTTC,CASSYGDRDWYGYTF
.,TRBV5-1,.,TRBJ2-2,TGCGCCAGCAGCTTATTGGGCAGCATGAACACCGGGGAGCTGTTTTTT,CASSLLGSMNTGELFF
TRBD1,TRBV6-5,.,TRBJ1-2,TGTGCCAGCAGTCGCGGGACAGCCTTTAACTATGGCTACACCTTC,CASSRGTAFNYGYTF
TRBD2,TRBV5-1,.,TRBJ2-5,TGCGCCAGCAGGCCTGGACTAGCGGGGGGGCGGGAGACCCAGTACTTC,CASRPGLAGGRETQYF
TRBD1,TRBV19,.,TRBJ1-1,TGTGCCAGTAAGGGCCTGGGACAGGGCCCAAACACTGAAGCTTTCTTT,CASKGLGQGPNTEAFF
TRBD2,TRBV11-2,.,TRBJ2-5,TGTGCCAGCAGCTTAGGGCTAGCGGGGGGGCTACATCAAGAGACCCAGTACTTC,CASSLGLAGGLHQETQYF
.,TRBV19,.,TRBJ2-5,TGTGCCAGTAGTATAGGCCTCAGGGAGACCCAGTACTTC,CASSIGLRETQYF
.,TRBV9,few,TRBJ1-1,TGTGCCAGCAGCGTGAGCGGGAACACTGAAGCTTTCTTT,CASSVSGNTEAFF
TRBD2,TRBV4-2,few,TRBJ2-1,TGTGCCAGCAGCCAAGATTGGGCGGGGGGCAGGGTATACAATGAGCAGTTCTTC,CASSQDWAGGRVYNEQFF